This T cell receptor (beta chain) stems from a study of blood T cells in healthy people across ages. Study conclusions and caveats: No one knew whether donors had CMV, which possibly confounded expanded clonotype changes. Fewer expanded clones and more diversity marked long-lived versus aged donors. Measured against age, TCR beta diversity per million T cells decreased in a roughly linear manner.

Through a sample-barcoded 5' primer and a J-beta primer mix, a second PCR was run for roughly 7 to 12 cycles. TCRdb re-derived calls from the 5' RACE reads in MiXCR, one entry per CDR3 protein. Among about 760,000 distinct CDR3 sequences listed, about 61% were seen once. This clonotype has just one count. No antigen is known for it. Donors were systemically healthy Caucasian individuals from Russia aged about 6 to 90 years. Sequenced: blood. This TCR came from a man in his forties or fifties in good health.

The CDR3 reads CATSETGLAAYNEQFF. The CDR3 bases are TGTGCCACCAGTGAGACAGGACTAGCGGCCTACAATGAGCAGTTCTTC. This chain uses TRBV24-1 with TRBJ2-1; 10 positions match TRBD2. V lost 4 bases and J lost 2; bases outside the gene matches: 4. Germline lookup yields CDR1 KGHDR and CDR2 SFDVKD. This CDR3 comprises 16 residues.